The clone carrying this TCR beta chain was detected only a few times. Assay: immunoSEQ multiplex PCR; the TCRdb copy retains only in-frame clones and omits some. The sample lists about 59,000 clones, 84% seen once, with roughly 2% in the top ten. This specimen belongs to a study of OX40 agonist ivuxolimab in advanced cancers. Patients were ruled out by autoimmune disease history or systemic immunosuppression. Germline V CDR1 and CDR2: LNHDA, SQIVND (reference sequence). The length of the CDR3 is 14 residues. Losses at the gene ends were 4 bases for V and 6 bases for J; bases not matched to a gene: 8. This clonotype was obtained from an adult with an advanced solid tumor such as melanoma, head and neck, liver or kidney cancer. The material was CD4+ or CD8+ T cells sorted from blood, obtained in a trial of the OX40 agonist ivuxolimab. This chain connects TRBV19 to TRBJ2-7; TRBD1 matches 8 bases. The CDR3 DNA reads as TGTGCCAGTAGTACCGGACAGGGTTCGCTCGAGCAGTACTTC. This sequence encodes CASSTGQGSLEQYF.